The source of this T cell receptor beta chain is a study of blood T cell repertoires in COVID-19 (TCRdb year 2020). Describing the broader study: Collaborator samples came from the United States, Italy and Spain and covered acute and convalescent phases of COVID-19. The repertoires were made available in a free public database intended to serve as a resource for research on the immune response to SARS-CoV-2. The sample metadata nearly always contained a de-identified subject ID, COVID-19 status, age in years and sex. The prospective study material was composed of cDNA or gDNA derived from T cells, B-cell-depleted T cells, or PBMCs. Subjects who had been exposed to COVID-19, were actively infected with it, or had recovered from it provided the deeply sampled blood TCRbeta repertoires that made up the dataset. The samples were drawn from two sources: the first 160 participants of the ongoing ImmuneRACE study, and 950 to 1,500 subjects contributed by 6 global collaborators. HLA class I and class II types, where available, came from metadata supplied by the sample provider rather than from assay-based typing.

On this clone itself: Its binding antigen is unknown. The record has no base qualities; no much larger clone is one base away.

Each collaborating institution followed its own protocols to collect whole blood in K2EDTA tubes. Collaborator samples were shipped for TCRbeta analysis as frozen whole blood, isolated PBMCs, or DNA extracted from either sample type. TCRbeta CDR3 regions were amplified from genomic DNA using the immunoSEQ Assay, a bias-controlled multiplex PCR. The original methods were these. The number of nucleated cells in each sample was estimated by amplification of reference gene primers within the assay. Sequence reads were collapsed and filtered to measure the absolute abundance of every unique TCRbeta CDR3 rearrangement. For each sample, productive Simpson clonality was calculated by taking the square root of Simpson's diversity index across productive rearrangements. In TCRdb, the immuneACCESS table is reduced to in-frame sequences with V and J assigned. These tables do not hold every clone; where another copy was compared, an unresolved V gene accounts for under half, and the others remain unexplained. V, J and clone size are those of that table, while D and trimming were read from the DNA. Within this sample are about 190,000 clones, with roughly 80% of them counted one time only. Jointly, the top ten make up approximately 6.1% of the sample.

The study at large found these results: The quantity of clinical and demographic metadata differed by source and by participant and was supplied without curation.

V is trimmed back by 1 base and J by 8 bases, and the junction contains 3 bases that no gene match accounts for. CDR3 length: 15 amino acids, cysteine to phenylalanine. The DNA shown is the 45-base CDR3, in frame from base 1. CDR1 and CDR2, looked up from the germline V gene, are KGHSH and LQKENI. Recombination linked TRBV18 to TRBJ1-6; TRBD1 aligns with 9 central bases. The sequencing input was peripheral blood. This clonotype was sampled from a woman aged 35 to 49 with acute or convalescent COVID-19. CDR3 sequence: CASSPLRDRDSPLHF. In nucleotides, the sequence is TGTGCCAGCTCACCACTCCGGGACAGGGATTCACCCCTCCACTTT.